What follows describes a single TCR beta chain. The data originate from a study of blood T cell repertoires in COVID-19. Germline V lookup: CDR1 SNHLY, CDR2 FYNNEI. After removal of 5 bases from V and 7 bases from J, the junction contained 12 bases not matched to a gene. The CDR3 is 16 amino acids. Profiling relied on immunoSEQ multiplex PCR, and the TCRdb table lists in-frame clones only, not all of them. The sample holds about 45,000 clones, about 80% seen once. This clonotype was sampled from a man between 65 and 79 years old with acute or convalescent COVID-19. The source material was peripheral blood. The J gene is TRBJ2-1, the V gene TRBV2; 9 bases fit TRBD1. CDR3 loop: CASSYRQGGETNEQFF. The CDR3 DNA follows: TGTGCCAGCAGTTATAGACAGGGGGGAGAAACAAATGAGCAGTTCTTC.